These 30 T cell receptor beta chains were all obtained from the same sample, sequenced in a study of spatial heterogeneity in lung cancer. This sample's time point: sample taken at primary tumor resection. Sequencing was performed on whole RNA extracted from tumor and nontumor lung tissue, or from frozen PBMC, and the material was left unsorted. One entry per CDR3 protein results from TCRdb running MiXCR on the 5' RACE reads. Among 39,000 or so distinct CDR3 sequences listed, around 7.5% were seen once. This specimen consisted of PBMCs, obtained at surgery. All receptors come from a male donor with early-stage non-small cell lung cancer.

This clonotype came up many times. The chain recombines TRBV7-9 with TRBJ1-1, with D possibly being TRBD1 (5 bases). The CDR3 is 14 amino acids. Germline CDR1 SEHNR, CDR2 FQNEAQ (reference sequence). Trimming removed 5 bases from V and 0 bases from J, with 10 bases in between. The CDR3 nucleotides read TGTGCCAGCAGCAGGGGACTAATGAACACTGAAGCTTTCTTT. Translating it yields CASSRGLMNTEAFF.

This chain connects TRBV10-3 to TRBJ1-5; unclear D gene. V lost 6 bases, J lost 0 bases, and 9 bases lay in between. The CDR3 is made up of 14 amino acids. Germline CDR1 reads ENHRY; CDR2 reads SYGVKD. In DNA form, the CDR3 reads TGTGCCATCAGGGGTTCGGATAGCAATCAGCCCCAGCATTTT. Its translation is CAIRGSDSNQPQHF.

The J gene is TRBJ1-1, the V gene TRBV7-2; possible D gene TRBD1, 5 bases. Germline CDR1 is SGHTA and CDR2 is FQGNSA. The CDR3 sequence is 15 residues long. With 4 bases removed from V and 1 base from J, the gap between germline ends came to 13 bases. The CDR3 region has the DNA TGTGCCAGCAGCTGGTGGGGGACTGGGAACACTGAAGCTTTCTTT. This sequence encodes CASSWWGTGNTEAFF.

This clonotype was recorded many times. This chain uses TRBV6-4 with TRBJ2-1; possibly TRBD1 or TRBD2 for D (5 bases each). CDR1 MRHNA and CDR2 SNTAGT come from the germline V gene. The V end lost 5 bases, the J end lost 4 bases, and 15 bases lay between the germline ends. The CDR3 is made up of 15 amino acids. The CDR3 nucleotides are TGTGCCAGCAGTCCCACCGGGACGGGTTACAATGAGCAGTTCTTC. Its translation: CASSPTGTGYNEQFF.

The J gene is TRBJ2-7, the V gene TRBV5-4; D may be TRBD1 (6 bases). The germline CDR1 and CDR2 sequences are SGHNT and YYREEE (reference sequence). This CDR3 comprises 14 residues. The V end lost 0 bases, the J end lost 2 bases, and 9 bases lay between the germline ends. The CDR3 DNA is TGTGCCAGCAGCTTGGGACAGGAGACCTACGAGCAGTACTTC. Translation: CASSLGQETYEQYF.

This clonotype appeared many times. J is TRBJ2-5 and V is TRBV12-3 or TRBV12-4; no firm D call. This CDR3 is built from 14 residues. V lost 6 bases, J lost 5 bases, and 16 bases lay in between. The DNA of the CDR3 is TGTGCCAGCAGGCTTAGCTCTGACTTGGAGACCCAGTACTTC. It is translated as CASRLSSDLETQYF.

The chain links TRBV18 to TRBJ2-1, with a weak D call TRBD1 (6 bases). Trimming removed 0 bases at V and 4 bases at J, with 13 bases between. Germline V CDR1 and CDR2: KGHSH, LQKENI. The CDR3 covers 16 residues. CDR3 in amino acids: CASSPPQGPTYNEQFF. The CDR3, as DNA: TGTGCCAGCTCACCACCCCAGGGGCCCACTTACAATGAGCAGTTCTTC. Supplemented by reference TRBV18 and TRBJ2-1, the full variable domain reads NAGVMQNPRHLVRRRGQEARLRCSPMKGHSHVYWYRQLPEEGLKFMVYLQKENIIDESGMPKERFSAEFPKEGPSILRIQQVVRGDSAAYFCASSPPQGPTYNEQFFGPGTRLTVL.

This clonotype occurred many times. The rearrangement uses TRBV28 and TRBJ1-5; TRBD1 aligns across 8 bases. Germline CDR1 reads MDHEN; CDR2 reads SYDVKM. The CDR3 consists of 15 residues. After removal of 5 bases from V and 6 bases from J, the junction contained 9 bases not matched to a gene. The CDR3 DNA is TGTGCCAGCAGTACCGACAGACAGGGGACTCAGCCCCAGCATTTT. Its protein is CASSTDRQGTQPQHF. Using reference TRBV28 and TRBJ1-5 for the parts outside the CDR3, the full variable domain is DVKVTQSSRYLVKRTGEKVFLECVQDMDHENMFWYRQDPGLGLRLIYFSYDVKMKEKGDIPEGYSVSREKKERFSLILESASTNQTSMYLCASSTDRQGTQPQHFGDGTRLSIL.

This clonotype was observed a few times. The rearrangement uses TRBV12-3 or TRBV12-4 and TRBJ2-5, with unresolved D. Between the trimmed V and J ends, which lost 2 bases and 2 bases, there was a span of 9 bases. The CDR3 runs 14 residues. DNA for the CDR3: TGTGCCAGCAGTTTAATGAGTGCTCAAGAGACCCAGTACTTC. This encodes CASSLMSAQETQYF.

This clonotype was observed at least ten times. This sequence joins TRBV7-2 and TRBJ2-5; 12 nucleotides agree with TRBD2. The V gene end was trimmed by 5 bases and the J gene end by 13 bases; junction bases not matched to a gene: 5. The CDR3 runs 12 residues. CDR1 SGHTA and CDR2 FQGNSA come from the germline V gene. The CDR3 sequence is CASSLLTSGGYF. For the CDR3, the DNA is TGTGCCAGCAGCCTCCTGACTAGCGGGGGGTACTTC.

The table lists this clonotype with many counts. The chain recombines TRBV15 with TRBJ2-3, with a tentative D call TRBD1 (6 bases). Trimming took off 5 bases at V and 2 bases at J, with 14 bases between the two ends. The germline gives CDR1 LNHNV, CDR2 YYDKDF (reference sequence). The length of the CDR3 is 15 residues. This chain's CDR3 is CATSGDTGFTDTQYF. Here the CDR3 DNA reads TGTGCCACCAGCGGCGATACAGGGTTCACAGATACGCAGTATTTT.

Many counts were recorded for this clonotype. V gene TRBV20-1 combines with J gene TRBJ2-7, with a weak D call TRBD2 (5 bases). Germline assignment: CDR1 DFQATT and CDR2 SNEGSKA (reference sequence). Between the trimmed V and J ends, which lost 0 bases and 0 bases, there was a span of 12 bases. There are 15 residues in the CDR3. The CDR3 reads CSARDRLRSSYEQYV. CDR3 in DNA: TGCAGTGCTAGAGACCGACTACGAAGCTCCTACGAGCAGTACGTC.

The table lists this clonotype with many counts. The rearrangement joins TRBV4-3 to TRBJ2-1, with 9 bases fitting TRBD2. With 1 base clipped from V and 2 bases from J, the junction kept 9 bases outside the gene matches. The germline V gene has CDR1 LGHNA and CDR2 YSLEER. The CDR3 is 18 amino acids. The CDR3: CASSQVVASGGPYNEQFF. The CDR3 DNA sequence: TGCGCCAGCAGCCAAGTTGTTGCGAGCGGGGGGCCCTACAATGAGCAGTTCTTC.

This clonotype was seen repeatedly, ten times or more. The gene calls are TRBV12-3 or TRBV12-4 and TRBJ2-7, with D perhaps matching TRBD1 (6 bases). The CDR3 totals 15 residues. V dropped 6 bases and J dropped 3 bases, with 18 bases sitting between them. CDR3: CASRKAHGQNYEQYF. The CDR3 DNA sequence: TGTGCCAGCAGGAAGGCCCACGGACAGAACTACGAGCAGTACTTC.

This clonotype has ten or more counts. The V and J genes are TRBV5-1 and TRBJ2-1; D remains unclear. V dropped 2 bases and J dropped 0 bases, with 15 bases sitting between them. This CDR3 has 17 amino acids. The germline CDR1 and CDR2 sequences are SGHRS and YFSETQ. CDR3 region: CASSFELGMSSYNEQFF. CDR3 nucleotides: TGCGCCAGCAGCTTTGAATTAGGGATGAGCTCCTACAATGAGCAGTTCTTC.

This clonotype was picked up a small number of times. This chain connects TRBV6-5 to TRBJ1-2; D is uncertain. V was shortened by 10 bases and J by 3 bases, with 18 bases between the two germline ends. The germline V gene has CDR1 MNHEY and CDR2 SVGAGI. CDR3 size: 14 residues. The CDR3 sequence is CATLPEGRDYGYTF. DNA of the CDR3: TGTGCCACCCTTCCCGAGGGTAGGGACTATGGCTACACCTTC.

This clonotype was seen ten or more times. CDR3 DNA: TGCAGTGCCTTCGGGGGGGCCGACACCGGGGAGCTGTTTTTT. Residues: CSAFGGADTGELFF. The genes are TRBV29-1 and TRBJ2-2, with 8 bases lining up with TRBD2. CDR1 and CDR2 from the germline V gene are SQVTM and ANQGSEA. The CDR3 sequence is 14 residues long.

This clonotype appeared a few times. The J gene is TRBJ2-3, the V gene TRBV6-2 or TRBV6-3; D is undetermined. The CDR3 extends over 14 amino acids. Germline-derived CDR1 and CDR2 are MNHEY and SVGEGT. V gave up 0 bases and J gave up 2 bases, with 6 bases separating them. The CDR3 nucleotides read TGTGCCAGCAGTTACTCGGGCTACACAGATACGCAGTATTTT. Its translation is CASSYSGYTDTQYF.

The genes are TRBV5-1 and TRBJ2-1; 9 bases fit TRBD2. From germline, CDR1 is SGHRS and CDR2 YFSETQ. The CDR3 runs 15 residues. With 4 bases clipped from V and 6 bases from J, the junction kept 8 bases outside the gene matches. CDR3 nucleotides: TGCGCCAGCAGCCCTGCGGGGGGGGTGAGCAATGAGCAGTTCTTC. It yields the protein CASSPAGGVSNEQFF.

This clonotype has a count of ten or more. The rearrangement uses TRBV18 and TRBJ2-1; D gene ambiguous. Deletions cut 0 bases from V and 10 bases from J, with 13 bases between. Germline V lookup: CDR1 KGHSH, CDR2 LQKENI. CDR3 size: 14 residues. CDR3 in DNA: TGTGCCAGCTCACCACCCCCCCCCGGAGAAGAGCAGTTCTTC. This codes for CASSPPPPGEEQFF.

This rearrangement joins TRBV5-8 to TRBJ2-7; tentatively, D is TRBD1 (6 bases). Germline CDR1 SGHTS, CDR2 YDEGEE. CDR3 length: 15 residues. Trimming took off 3 bases at V and 3 bases at J, with 16 bases between the two ends. CDR3 sequence: CASSSPYRDHYEQYF. The CDR3 DNA reads TGTGCCAGCAGCTCCCCTTACAGGGACCACTACGAGCAGTACTTC.

The table lists this clonotype with many counts. The chain employs TRBV5-1 and TRBJ2-3, with D maybe TRBD1 (6 bases). Germline CDR1 is SGHRS and CDR2 is YFSETQ. V lost 2 bases and J 2 bases, leaving 9 bases between the germline ends. The CDR3 extends over 14 amino acids. CDR3 loop: CASSLGDTTDTQYF. The CDR3 region has the DNA TGCGCCAGCAGCTTAGGGGACACCACAGATACGCAGTATTTT.

This clonotype came up many times. The rearrangement uses TRBV12-3 or TRBV12-4 and TRBJ1-2; D may be TRBD1 (5 bases). Trimming removed 3 bases from V and 3 bases from J, with 8 bases in between. The length of the CDR3 is 13 residues. CDR3 coding DNA: TGTGCCAGCAGTTTTGGGGGATACTATGGCTACACCTTC. Amino acid sequence: CASSFGGYYGYTF.

This clonotype was recorded at least ten times. The chain combines TRBV20-1 with TRBJ1-6; a possible D gene is TRBD1 (6 bases). Germline assignment: CDR1 DFQATT and CDR2 SNEGSKA (reference sequence). This CDR3 comprises 16 residues. The V gene lost 6 bases and the J gene lost 3 bases, with 18 bases spanning the gap. This chain's CDR3 is CSARPSRGDYNSPLHF. Here the CDR3 DNA reads TGCAGTGCGCGCCCCTCGAGGGGGGACTATAATTCACCCCTCCACTTT.

The sample holds a few counts of this clonotype. The V and J genes are TRBV7-9 and TRBJ1-2; perhaps TRBD1 as D (5 bases). Germline V gives CDR1 SEHNR, CDR2 FQNEAQ (reference sequence). Trimming cost V 5 bases and J 6 bases, with 10 bases left between them. This CDR3 spans 12 amino acids. CDR3: CASSPGSDGYTF. CDR3 bases: TGTGCCAGCAGCCCAGGGTCGGATGGCTACACCTTC.

This clonotype occurred many times. CDR3 coding DNA: TGCAGCGTTGAAGAAAGTGAGAACTATGGCTACACCTTC. Translated: CSVEESENYGYTF. The V gene is TRBV29-1, the J gene TRBJ1-2, with D hard to call. The length of the CDR3 is 13 residues. V was shortened by 0 bases and J by 2 bases, with 7 bases between the two germline ends. CDR1 and CDR2 (germline): SQVTM, ANQGSEA.

In this sample, this clonotype turned up many times. The chain joins TRBV20-1 to TRBJ2-3; possible D gene TRBD2, 7 bases. The germline V gene encodes CDR1 DFQATT and CDR2 SNEGSKA (reference sequence). Trimming cost V 3 bases and J 2 bases, with 12 bases left between them. The length of the CDR3 is 14 residues. DNA of the CDR3: TGCAGTGCTAGTCCCGGGGGGCCCACAGATACGCAGTATTTT. As protein: CSASPGGPTDTQYF.

This clonotype was counted between two and nine times. V gene TRBV5-1 combines with J gene TRBJ1-2, with TRBD1 as a possible D gene (6 bases). The germline V gene encodes CDR1 SGHRS and CDR2 YFSETQ. The CDR3 consists of 15 residues. V was trimmed by 1 base and J by 7 bases, leaving 17 bases between them. The CDR3 DNA reads TGCGCCAGCAGCTTGTACCCAGGGGTGGAGTCTGGCTACACCTTC. Amino acids: CASSLYPGVESGYTF.

At least ten counts were recorded for this clonotype. V and J are TRBV5-1 and TRBJ1-5; no firm D call. V lost 4 bases and J 6 bases, leaving 17 bases between the germline ends. The CDR3 length is 15 residues. Per germline, CDR1 SGHRS and CDR2 YFSETQ. CDR3 in amino acids: CASSPMGLSGQPQHF. CDR3 DNA: TGCGCCAGCAGCCCGATGGGCCTCTCGGGTCAGCCCCAGCATTTT.

This clonotype showed up many times. The V and J genes are TRBV2 and TRBJ2-2; 7 bases agree with TRBD1. The CDR3 runs to 14 residues. Germline V gene sequence: CDR1 SNHLY, CDR2 FYNNEI. The V gene end was trimmed by 7 bases and the J gene end by 3 bases; junction bases not matched to a gene: 5. This CDR3 is CASKGQVYTGELFF. The DNA of the CDR3 is TGTGCCAGCAAAGGACAGGTTTACACCGGGGAGCTGTTTTTT.